Following are 24 T cell receptor beta chains from one sample sequenced in a study of a mutant IDH1 vaccine in newly diagnosed glioma. Profiling relied on immunoSEQ multiplex PCR, and the TCRdb table lists in-frame clones only, not all of them. In the table there are 30,000 to 35,000 clones, more than 85% of which are singletons. Time point noted: baseline, week 1 (first vaccination visit). Noted treatment: pre-vaccination baseline after standard-of-care therapy. The input for sequencing was PBMCs, taken from a glioma patient treated with radiotherapy, temozolomide or both. These TCRs come from a middle-aged woman with glioma.

The chain joins TRBV29-1 to TRBJ1-2, with unresolved D. V was pared by 2 bases and J by 1 base, with 8 bases between. The CDR3 totals 13 residues. Germline CDR1 reads SQVTM; CDR2 reads ANQGSEA. Here the CDR3 reads CSVESGGNYGYTF. The CDR3 DNA follows: TGCAGCGTTGAATCAGGCGGTAACTATGGCTACACCTTC.

The chain is built from TRBV18 and TRBJ1-2; 9 positions agree with TRBD1. Germline V gene lookup returns CDR1 KGHSH and CDR2 LQKENI. There are 13 residues in the CDR3. V was pared by 3 bases and J by 8 bases, with 4 bases of the junction left unmatched. CDR3 in DNA: TGTGCCAGCTCACCCGGGACAGGGAACGGCTACACCTTC. Its translation is CASSPGTGNGYTF.

V is TRBV5-4 and J is TRBJ2-3, with 7 bases aligning to TRBD1. The CDR3 sequence is 15 residues long. Germline CDR1 reads SGHNT; CDR2 reads YYREEE (reference sequence). The V gene end was trimmed by 0 bases and the J gene end by 0 bases; junction bases not matched to a gene: 1. The CDR3 sequence: CASSLGGQSTDTQYF. In DNA form, the CDR3 reads TGTGCCAGCAGCTTGGGGGGACAGAGCACAGATACGCAGTATTTT.

This chain connects TRBV4-3 to TRBJ2-5, with TRBD2 matching 7 bases. The CDR3 has 17 amino acids. CDR1 is LGHNA and CDR2 is YSLEER in the germline V gene. The V and J ends lost 1 base and 5 bases, in that order; junction bases with no gene match: 13. This chain's CDR3 is CASSQVNGGGRWETQYF. The CDR3 region has the DNA TGCGCCAGCAGCCAAGTCAACGGGGGAGGGCGATGGGAGACCCAGTACTTC.

The chain joins TRBV30 to TRBJ2-7, with 12 bases fitting TRBD2. Per the germline V gene, CDR1 is GTSNPN and CDR2 is SVGIG (reference sequence). The CDR3 is 19 residues long. Trimming took 2 bases from V and 2 from J; bases not matched to a gene: 16. The CDR3 protein is CAWSRRAGASGRGTYEQYF. In DNA, the CDR3 is TGTGCCTGGAGTAGGCGCGCCGGCGCTAGCGGGAGGGGTACCTACGAGCAGTACTTC.

The chain uses TRBV11-1 and TRBJ2-2, with 7 bases lining up with TRBD1. Germline V gives CDR1 SGHAT, CDR2 FQDESV (reference sequence). This CDR3 has 19 residues. V shed 1 base, J shed 1 base, and the junction held 12 bases outside the gene matches. The CDR3 DNA sequence: TGTGCCAGCAGCTTAGTAGGGGATCCGGGACAGAGGAACACCGGGGAGCTGTTTTTT. It codes for CASSLVGDPGQRNTGELFF.

The chain combines TRBV5-4 with TRBJ1-1, with 11 bases that match TRBD1. V was clipped by 4 bases and J by 1 base; unmatched bases: 6. This CDR3 has 16 residues. The germline gives CDR1 SGHNT, CDR2 YYREEE (reference sequence). The CDR3 spells CASSGRDRGWNTEAFF. The CDR3 region has the DNA TGTGCCAGCAGCGGTCGGGACAGGGGGTGGAACACTGAAGCTTTCTTT.

The chain links TRBV5-6 to TRBJ2-1; D possibly corresponds to TRBD2 (5 bases). The CDR3 totals 12 residues. The germline V gene has CDR1 SGHDT and CDR2 YYEEEE. V lost 4 bases to trimming and J lost 9 bases, with 11 bases between them. CDR3 loop: CASSLEAGEQFF. As DNA, the CDR3 is TGTGCCAGCAGCCTGGAGGCGGGTGAGCAGTTCTTC.

The chain combines TRBV19 with TRBJ2-7; 7 bases align to TRBD1. The germline V gene encodes CDR1 LNHDA and CDR2 SQIVND (reference sequence). Trimming cost V 5 bases and J 5 bases; bases outside gene matches: 12. The CDR3 has 15 amino acids. The CDR3 DNA reads as TGTGCCAGTAGTTCCCGACAGGGTATTCTCGACGAGCAGTACTTC. Amino acids: CASSSRQGILDEQYF.

This chain connects TRBV5-1 to TRBJ2-3; D is unclear. CDR1 and CDR2 from the germline V gene are SGHRS and YFSETQ. The CDR3 runs 14 residues. Trimming shortened V by 7 bases and J by 3 bases, and 15 bases separated the two germline ends. CDR3 in amino acids: CASRWSALTDTQYF. For the CDR3, the DNA is TGCGCCAGCCGATGGTCCGCGTTGACAGATACGCAGTATTTT.

The chain couples TRBV10-3 to TRBJ1-6; D is possibly TRBD1 (6 bases). Germline-derived CDR1 and CDR2 are ENHRY and SYGVKD. Deletions cut 3 bases from V and 11 bases from J, with 11 bases between. This CDR3 has 13 residues. CDR3 in DNA: TGTGCCATCAGTGAAGGGGGGGGGACACCCCTCCACTTT. It specifies CAISEGGGTPLHF.

The V call is TRBV25-1, the J call TRBJ1-6; the D is unclear. Germline CDR1 is MGHDK and CDR2 is SYGVNS. This CDR3 is built from 15 residues. V gave up 4 bases and J gave up 4 bases, with 11 bases separating them. Written as DNA, the CDR3 is TGTGCCAGCAGTGCCAATCCGGGGTATAATTCACCCCTCCACTTT. Protein sequence: CASSANPGYNSPLHF.

This chain links TRBV10-2 with TRBJ1-1; no clear D. The CDR3 has 12 residues. The germline V and J ends were trimmed by 2 bases and 1 base, with 2 bases remaining between them. The germline V gene encodes CDR1 WSHSY and CDR2 SAAADI. CDR3 coding DNA: TGCGCCAGCAGTGAGGGGAACACTGAAGCTTTCTTT. This codes for CASSEGNTEAFF.

V usage is TRBV19 and J usage is TRBJ1-2, with a weak D call TRBD1 (6 bases). Trimming left V 6 bases short and J 3 bases short, with 23 bases between. Germline V gives CDR1 LNHDA, CDR2 SQIVND (reference sequence). The CDR3 is made up of 17 amino acids. The CDR3 reads CASSKSQVAGDDYGYTF. The CDR3 DNA reads as TGTGCCAGTAGCAAATCCCAGGTGGCAGGGGATGACTATGGCTACACCTTC.

The chain uses TRBV6-5 and TRBJ1-2, with a tentative D call TRBD1 (5 bases). With 5 bases removed from V and 2 bases from J, the gap between germline ends came to 9 bases. The V gene's germline CDR1 is MNHEY and CDR2 SVGAGI. This CDR3 is 13 amino acids long. CDR3 nucleotides: TGTGCCAGCAGTAACACAGGAAACTATGGCTACACCTTC. It is translated as CASSNTGNYGYTF.

With respect to this clone: The junction differs from germline at one of its ends, possibly a read error. This chain uses TRBV7-7 with TRBJ2-5; tentatively, D is TRBD2 (6 bases). Per germline, CDR1 SSHAT and CDR2 FNYEAQ (reference sequence). The CDR3 runs 15 residues. The DNA for the CDR3 is TGTGCTAGCAGCTTGACTAGTGTCGGTCAAGAGACCCAGTACTTC. Amino acid sequence: CASSLTSVGQETQYF.

The genes are TRBV19 and TRBJ2-2; 12 nucleotides align to TRBD1. The junction had 4 bases not matched to a gene; V was cut back by 1 base and J by 7 bases. CDR1 is LNHDA, CDR2 SQIVND, per germline (reference sequence). There are 16 residues in the CDR3. The CDR3 protein is CASSIVGTGGRGELFF. CDR3 DNA: TGTGCCAGTAGTATAGTTGGGACAGGGGGCCGCGGGGAGCTGTTTTTT.

In its sample, this clone was seen a few times. The CDR3, as DNA: TGTGCCTGGAGTGTACCCTCCCAGGGGGGGCAGCCCCAGCATTTT. Its translation: CAWSVPSQGGQPQHF. This chain links TRBV30 with TRBJ1-5; 7 nucleotides align to TRBD1. Germline V lookup: CDR1 GTSNPN, CDR2 SVGIG (reference sequence). The CDR3 has 15 residues. J was trimmed by 7 bases and V by 0 bases; bases with no gene match: 9.

CDR3 protein: CASSPGTVTEAFF. The CDR3 nucleotides are TGTGCCAGCAGCCCCGGGACGGTCACTGAAGCTTTCTTT. The chain combines TRBV7-8 with TRBJ1-1; possibly TRBD1 for D (5 bases). Trimming stripped 5 bases from V and 4 bases from J, with 11 bases between. The CDR3 covers 13 residues. Germline-derived CDR1 and CDR2 are SGHVS and FQNEAQ.

The gene calls are TRBV5-1 and TRBJ2-3, with D maybe TRBD2 (6 bases). Trimming removed 2 bases at V and 5 bases at J, with 12 bases between. The CDR3 runs to 14 residues. The germline gives CDR1 SGHRS, CDR2 YFSETQ. CDR3 region: CASSFELAGDTQYF. The CDR3 region has the DNA TGCGCCAGCAGCTTCGAACTAGCCGGAGATACGCAGTATTTT.

This rearrangement joins TRBV9 to TRBJ2-3; a possible D gene is TRBD1 (6 bases). Looked up from germline, CDR1 is SGDLS and CDR2 is YYNGEE. CDR3 length equals 15 residues. The V end was cut by 8 bases, the J end by 2 bases, with 18 bases between. The CDR3 loop is CASGAPQGFTDTQYF. CDR3 nucleotides: TGTGCCAGTGGGGCCCCACAGGGATTCACAGATACGCAGTATTTT.

The V call is TRBV19, the J call TRBJ1-2; weak D call: TRBD1 (6 bases). This CDR3 comprises 15 residues. V dropped 4 bases and J dropped 1 base, with 13 bases sitting between them. Looked up from germline, CDR1 is LNHDA and CDR2 is SQIVND (reference sequence). DNA of the CDR3: TGTGCCAGTAGTAGACAGGCCGTCCTTAACTATGGCTACACCTTC. It translates to CASSRQAVLNYGYTF.

The chain carries TRBV6-6 and TRBJ1-5; the match to TRBD1 covers 7 bases. The length of the CDR3 is 15 residues. J lost 5 bases, V lost 5 bases, and 9 bases had no gene match. The germline CDR1 and CDR2 sequences are MNHNY and SVGAGI (reference sequence). The CDR3 region has the DNA TGTGCCAGCAGTACAGGGGTCCGCGGCGATCAGCCCCAGCATTTT. The encoded protein is CASSTGVRGDQPQHF.

The count of this clone is one. The chain is built from TRBV6-6 and TRBJ1-3; no firm D call. The V and J ends lost 0 bases and 0 bases respectively, with 6 bases between them. This CDR3 has 15 amino acids. Germline CDR1 is MNHNY and CDR2 is SVGAGI (reference sequence). Here the CDR3 reads CASSYSLNSGNTIYF. Here the CDR3 DNA reads TGTGCCAGCAGTTACTCGTTGAACTCTGGAAACACCATATATTTT.